A selection of T cell receptor beta chains follows, all from one sample in a study of control samples from healthy donors and cancer patients. The assay was immunoSEQ multiplex PCR, and TCRdb's table has in-frame clones only and misses some. The sample consists of 57,000 or so clones, around 87% of them appearing once. Sequencing was carried out using PBMCs. These receptors came from a man aged 60 to 75 with colorectal cancer. The CDR3 runs from the conserved cysteine through the conserved F or W. D genes are given only for firm matches. Clone size appears in some rows only: once, few, many, or a class for an expanded clone.

D gene	clone size	V gene	J gene	CDR3 DNA	CDR3 protein
-	-	TRBV4-3	TRBJ1-2	TGCGCCAGCAGCCAAGATTACAGAACGGGGGGCTATGGCTACACCTTC	CASSQDYRTGGYGYTF
-	-	TRBV2	TRBJ1-6	TGTGCCAGCAGTCCCGATAGACCCCTCCACTTT	CASSPDRPLHF
-	-	TRBV5-1	TRBJ2-7	TGCGCCAGCACCGAAGGGGGGGGGCCTTTTGGTGAGCAGTACTTC	CASTEGGGPFGEQYF
-	-	TRBV19	TRBJ2-3	TGTGCCAGTAGGGTGAGGGGGAGCACAGATACGCAGTATTTT	CASRVRGSTDTQYF
-	-	TRBV7-9	TRBJ1-4	TGTGCCAGCAGCTTAATACAGTTTAAGGAACTGTTTTTT	CASSLIQFKELFF
TRBD1	once	TRBV7-2	TRBJ1-2	TGTGCCAGCAGCCACCCCGGGACAGGGGTAATTAACTATGGCTACACCTTC	CASSHPGTGVINYGYTF
TRBD1	-	TRBV4-1	TRBJ2-3	TGCGCCAGCAGCCGAGAGGGGGCCACAGATACGCAGTATTTT	CASSREGATDTQYF
-	-	TRBV7-2	TRBJ2-5	TGTGCCAGCAGCCCGGGGCGGCGGGAGACCCAGTACTTC	CASSPGRRETQYF
-	-	TRBV7-2	TRBJ2-7	TGTGCCAGCAGCCCCCGGCGGGCCGACTTCGGTCCCCTAGGGCAGTACTTC	CASSPRRADFGPLGQYF
-	-	TRBV2	TRBJ1-1	TGTGCCAGCAGTAGTGACACGAACACTGAAGCTTTCTTT	CASSSDTNTEAFF
TRBD1	-	TRBV5-4	TRBJ1-2	TGTGCCAGCAGCTTAAACAGGGGGCCTGGCTACACCTTC	CASSLNRGPGYTF
-	-	TRBV18	TRBJ2-4	TGTGCCAGCTCACCACAAGAGGGTTCGAGAAACATTCAGTACTTC	CASSPQEGSRNIQYF
-	-	TRBV5-8	TRBJ2-5	TGTGCCAGCAACATTGGAGGTTGGGGACAAGAGACCCAGTACTTC	CASNIGGWGQETQYF
TRBD1	-	TRBV4-1	TRBJ2-3	TGCGCCAGCAGCCTACAGGGGGCGGGGGTGGATACGCAGTATTTT	CASSLQGAGVDTQYF
TRBD2	-	TRBV9	TRBJ2-3	TGTGCCAGCAGCCCTACCGGGACTAGCGCAAATACGCAGTATTTT	CASSPTGTSANTQYF
TRBD2	-	TRBV19	TRBJ2-1	TGTGCCAGTAGTATAGATCCTAGCGGGGGGAACAATGAGCAGTTCTTC	CASSIDPSGGNNEQFF
-	-	TRBV7-9	TRBJ2-2	TGTGCCAGCAGCTTTGGGCAGAACACCGGGGAGCTGTTTTTT	CASSFGQNTGELFF
TRBD2	-	TRBV13	TRBJ2-2	TGTGCCAGCAGCTTAACTAGCGGGGGGGCGGCCGGGGAGCTGTTTTTT	CASSLTSGGAAGELFF
TRBD2	-	TRBV2	TRBJ2-2	TGTGCCAGCAGATATAGCGGGGTGAACACCGGGGAGCTGTTTTTT	CASRYSGVNTGELFF
-	once	TRBV2	TRBJ1-3	TGTGCCAGCAGTCAAGGTGCTGGAAACACCATATATTTT	CASSQGAGNTIYF
-	-	TRBV3-1/TRBV3-2	TRBJ1-1	TGTGCCAGCAGCCCCGGGGACCGTTTTACTGAAGCTTTCTTT	CASSPGDRFTEAFF
-	once	TRBV30	TRBJ2-3	TGTGCCTGGAGTGTACAGGGACCAGATACGCAGTATTTT	CAWSVQGPDTQYF
-	-	TRBV6-1	TRBJ2-3	TGTGCCAGCAGTGCGATAGGCAGGGGCCCCCTCACAGATACGCAGTATTTT	CASSAIGRGPLTDTQYF
TRBD1	-	TRBV5-1	TRBJ1-1	TGCGCCAGCAGCTTGGGACAGGGGGGCACTGAAGCTTTCTTT	CASSLGQGGTEAFF
TRBD1	-	TRBV19	TRBJ1-1	TGTGCCAGTAGAGCGGGACAGGGGACGGTTACTGAAGCTTTCTTT	CASRAGQGTVTEAFF
TRBD2	once	TRBV7-2	TRBJ2-1	TGTGCCAGCAGCACCCTAGCGGGCTCCTACAATGAGCAGTTCTTC	CASSTLAGSYNEQFF
-	-	TRBV2	TRBJ1-6	TGTGCCAGCAAAGAGATGGAACAGAGGATTAATTCACCCCTCCACTTT	CASKEMEQRINSPLHF
TRBD1	-	TRBV29-1	TRBJ1-2	TGCAGCGCCAGGAAACAGGGGAACTATGGCTACACCTTC	CSARKQGNYGYTF
-	-	TRBV5-8	TRBJ2-7	TGTGCCAGCAGCTCCCCCGACAGTGCCCACTACGAGCAGTACTTC	CASSSPDSAHYEQYF
-	-	TRBV7-2	TRBJ2-7	TGTGCCAGCAGCTCCCAAACAGGGTCTACTACCTACGAGCAGTACTTC	CASSSQTGSTTYEQYF
-	-	TRBV7-6	TRBJ1-6	TGTGCCAGCAGCTTAGGGTCGGTGCACATTAATAATTCACCCCTCCACTTT	CASSLGSVHINNSPLHF
TRBD2	-	TRBV30	TRBJ2-3	TGTGCCATAACTAACGGACTAGCGGGGGGGCGAAATACGCAGTATTTT	CAITNGLAGGRNTQYF
-	once	TRBV2	TRBJ2-7	TGTGCCAGCAGTGAAGTACAAGGGAATCACTACGAGCAGTACTTC	CASSEVQGNHYEQYF
TRBD1	-	TRBV6-5	TRBJ2-2	TGTGCCAGCAGAAGGACAGGGGCTGAGACCGGGGAGCTGTTTTTT	CASRRTGAETGELFF
-	once	TRBV3-1/TRBV3-2	TRBJ1-2	TGTGCCAGCAGCCAGAAAGAAAGCGGCCCAGGGAGAGTCTACACCTTC	CASSQKESGPGRVYTF
-	-	TRBV21-1	TRBJ1-6	TGTGCCAGCAGCTCACGGACAGGGTTGGATTCACCCCTCCACTTT	CASSSRTGLDSPLHF
TRBD2	-	TRBV7-2	TRBJ2-7	TGTGCCAGCGGCCTAGCGGTGGACGGGGACGAGCAGTACTTC	CASGLAVDGDEQYF
-	-	TRBV6-6	TRBJ2-4	TGTGCCAGCAAGGGGGGGGGCCAAAACATTCAGTACTTC	CASKGGGQNIQYF
-	-	TRBV5-6	TRBJ1-6	TGTGCCAGCAGCCGGGGGGGTAGCTCCTATAATTCACCCCTCCACTTT	CASSRGGSSYNSPLHF
TRBD1	-	TRBV6-2/TRBV6-3	TRBJ1-5	TGTGCCAGCAGTGACCTGGACAGGTCAAATCAGCCCCAGCATTTT	CASSDLDRSNQPQHF
-	-	TRBV18	TRBJ1-6	TGTGCCAGCTCACCACAGGGGTTTCATAATTCACCCCTCCACTTT	CASSPQGFHNSPLHF
-	-	TRBV25-1	TRBJ2-3	TGTGCCAGCACTTCTACGGGACTCCAGTATTTT	CASTSTGLQYF
TRBD2	-	TRBV9	TRBJ2-1	TGTGCCAGCAGCGCTGGGGACGGGGGGAATGAGCAGTTCTTC	CASSAGDGGNEQFF
-	-	TRBV2	TRBJ2-1	TGTGCCTCAAGGCCCTACAATGAGCAGTTCTTC	CASRPYNEQFF
-	-	TRBV30	TRBJ1-3	TGTGCCTGGAGTCACGAGGGCGGCTTCTCTGGAAACACCATATATTTT	CAWSHEGGFSGNTIYF
TRBD2	-	TRBV3-1/TRBV3-2	TRBJ2-1	TGTGCCAGCAGCCAAGGAAGACTAGCGGGGGGATCCTACAATGAGCAGTTCTTC	CASSQGRLAGGSYNEQFF
TRBD2	once	TRBV9	TRBJ2-2	TGTGCCAGCAGCGTAGGACTAGCGGGGCCGAACACCGGGGAGCTGTTTTTT	CASSVGLAGPNTGELFF
-	-	TRBV5-5	TRBJ1-3	TGTGCCAGCAGCTTGGTGGGGGCGCAAGGAAACACCATATATTTT	CASSLVGAQGNTIYF
-	few	TRBV29-1	TRBJ2-5	TGCAGCGTGACGAGACAGGCAGGAGAGACCCAGTACTTC	CSVTRQAGETQYF
TRBD2	-	TRBV5-4	TRBJ2-1	TGTGCCAGCAGCTTGGACGGGACTAGCGGAACCTACAATGAGCAGTTCTTC	CASSLDGTSGTYNEQFF
TRBD2	once	TRBV9	TRBJ2-5	TGTGCCAGCAGCGTAGGCCTAGCGGGGTCCCAGTACTTC	CASSVGLAGSQYF